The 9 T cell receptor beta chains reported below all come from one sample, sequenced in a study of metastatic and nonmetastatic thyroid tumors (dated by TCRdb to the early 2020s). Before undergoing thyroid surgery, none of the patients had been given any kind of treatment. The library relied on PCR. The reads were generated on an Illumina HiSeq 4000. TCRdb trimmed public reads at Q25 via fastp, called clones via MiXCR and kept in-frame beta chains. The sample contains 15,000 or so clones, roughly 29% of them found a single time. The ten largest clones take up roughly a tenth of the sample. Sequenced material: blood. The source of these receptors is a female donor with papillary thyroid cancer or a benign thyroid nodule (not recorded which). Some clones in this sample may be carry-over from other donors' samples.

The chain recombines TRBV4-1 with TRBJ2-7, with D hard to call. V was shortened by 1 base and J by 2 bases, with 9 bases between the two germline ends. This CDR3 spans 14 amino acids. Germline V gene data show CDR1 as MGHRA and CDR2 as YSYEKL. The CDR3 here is CASSQGLDPYEQYF. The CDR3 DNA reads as TGCGCCAGCAGCCAAGGTCTCGACCCCTACGAGCAGTACTTC.

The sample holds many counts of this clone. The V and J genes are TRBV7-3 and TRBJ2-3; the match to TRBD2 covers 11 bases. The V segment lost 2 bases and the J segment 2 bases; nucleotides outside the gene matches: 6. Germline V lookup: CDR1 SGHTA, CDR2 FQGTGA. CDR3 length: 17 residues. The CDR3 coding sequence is TGTGCCAGCAGCTTATACCTAGCGGGGGGTTCCACAGATACGCAGTATTTT. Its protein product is CASSLYLAGGSTDTQYF.

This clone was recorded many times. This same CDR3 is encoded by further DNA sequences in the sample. DNA for the CDR3: TGTGCCAGCAGCTTTCAGGGGGACGGGGAGCTGTTTTTT. Translation: CASSFQGDGELFF. The gene calls are TRBV7-9 and TRBJ2-2, with TRBD1 matching over 7 bases. This CDR3 contains 13 residues. The germline CDR1 and CDR2 sequences are SEHNR and FQNEAQ (reference sequence). V was pared by 3 bases and J by 7 bases, with 2 bases of the junction left unmatched.

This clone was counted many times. CDR3 in DNA: TGTGCCAGCAGTGTCCAGGAAAACACTGAAGCTTTCTTT. Its translation is CASSVQENTEAFF. The genes are TRBV6-4 and TRBJ1-1; D remains ambiguous. V was cut by 4 bases and J by 2 bases, with 8 bases left in between. The CDR3 spans 13 residues. CDR1 MRHNA and CDR2 SNTAGT come from the germline V gene.

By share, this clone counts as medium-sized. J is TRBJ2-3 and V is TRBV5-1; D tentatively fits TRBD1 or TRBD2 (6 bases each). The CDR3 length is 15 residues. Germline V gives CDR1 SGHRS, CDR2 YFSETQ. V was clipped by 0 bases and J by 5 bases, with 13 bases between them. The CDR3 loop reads CASSLVPGAEDTQYF. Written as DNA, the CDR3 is TGCGCCAGCAGCTTGGTTCCGGGGGCTGAAGATACGCAGTATTTT.

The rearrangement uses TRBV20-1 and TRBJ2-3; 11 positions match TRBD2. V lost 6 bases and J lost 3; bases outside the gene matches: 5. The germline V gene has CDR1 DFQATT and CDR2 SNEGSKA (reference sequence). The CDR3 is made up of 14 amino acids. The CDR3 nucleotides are TGCAGTGCCGCTACTAGCGGGAGTACAGATACGCAGTATTTT. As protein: CSAATSGSTDTQYF.

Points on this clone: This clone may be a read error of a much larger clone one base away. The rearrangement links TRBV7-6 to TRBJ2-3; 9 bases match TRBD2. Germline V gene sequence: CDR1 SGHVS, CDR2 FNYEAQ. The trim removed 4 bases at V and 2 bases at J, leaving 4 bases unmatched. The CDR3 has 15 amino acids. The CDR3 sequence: CASSSLAGITDTQYF. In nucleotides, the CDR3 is TGTGCCAGCAGCTCCCTAGCGGGGATCACAGATACGCAGTATTTT.

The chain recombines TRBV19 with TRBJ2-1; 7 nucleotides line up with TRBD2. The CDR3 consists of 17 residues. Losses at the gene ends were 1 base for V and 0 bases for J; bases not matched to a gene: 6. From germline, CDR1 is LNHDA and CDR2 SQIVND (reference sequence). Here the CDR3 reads CASSIGRGGSSYNEQFF. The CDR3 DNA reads TGTGCCAGTAGTATAGGGCGGGGCGGGAGCTCCTACAATGAGCAGTTCTTC.

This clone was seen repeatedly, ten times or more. CDR3 protein: CASSGGQGLRGETQYF. The DNA for the CDR3 is TGTGCCAGTAGTGGGGGACAGGGATTGCGCGGAGAGACCCAGTACTTC. The V and J genes are TRBV19 and TRBJ2-5; 9 bases agree with TRBD1. V dropped 5 bases and J dropped 4; count of bases not matched to a gene: 11. There are 16 residues in the CDR3. CDR1 and CDR2 from the germline V gene are LNHDA and SQIVND (reference sequence).